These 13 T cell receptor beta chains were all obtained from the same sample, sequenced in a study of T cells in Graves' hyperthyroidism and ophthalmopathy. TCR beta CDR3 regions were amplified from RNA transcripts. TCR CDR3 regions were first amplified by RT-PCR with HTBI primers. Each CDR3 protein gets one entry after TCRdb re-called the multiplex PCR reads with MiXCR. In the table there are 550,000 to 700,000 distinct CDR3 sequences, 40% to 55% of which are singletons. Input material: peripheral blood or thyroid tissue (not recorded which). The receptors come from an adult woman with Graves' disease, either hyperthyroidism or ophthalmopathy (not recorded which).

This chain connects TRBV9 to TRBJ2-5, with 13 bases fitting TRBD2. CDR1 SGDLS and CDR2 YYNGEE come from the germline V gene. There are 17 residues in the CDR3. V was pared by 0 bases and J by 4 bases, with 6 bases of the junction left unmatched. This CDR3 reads CASSVVGLAGEGETQYF. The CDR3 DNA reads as TGTGCCAGCAGCGTAGTAGGACTAGCGGGAGAGGGAGAGACCCAGTACTTC.

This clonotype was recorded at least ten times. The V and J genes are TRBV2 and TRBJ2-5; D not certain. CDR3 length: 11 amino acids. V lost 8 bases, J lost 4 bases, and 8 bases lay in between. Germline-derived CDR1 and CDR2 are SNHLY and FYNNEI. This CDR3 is CASQDGETQYF. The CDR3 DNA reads TGTGCCAGCCAAGATGGAGAGACCCAGTACTTC.

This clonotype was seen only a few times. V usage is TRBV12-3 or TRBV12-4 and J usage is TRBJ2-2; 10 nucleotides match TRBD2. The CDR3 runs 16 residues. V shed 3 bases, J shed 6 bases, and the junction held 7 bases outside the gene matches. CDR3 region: CASSFSLAGEAGELFF. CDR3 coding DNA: TGTGCCAGCAGTTTTTCCCTAGCGGGAGAGGCCGGGGAGCTGTTTTTT.

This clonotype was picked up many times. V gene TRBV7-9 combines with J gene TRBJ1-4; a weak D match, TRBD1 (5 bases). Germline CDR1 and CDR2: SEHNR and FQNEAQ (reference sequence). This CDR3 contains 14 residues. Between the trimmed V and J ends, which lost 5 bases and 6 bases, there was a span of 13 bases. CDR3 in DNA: TGTGCCAGCAGCCTCCCTTGGGGCGATGAAAAACTGTTTTTT. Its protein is CASSLPWGDEKLFF.

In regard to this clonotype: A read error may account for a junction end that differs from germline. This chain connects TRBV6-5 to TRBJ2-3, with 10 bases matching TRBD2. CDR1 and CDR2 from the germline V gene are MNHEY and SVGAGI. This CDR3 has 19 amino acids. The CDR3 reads CAISGASGRLLSSTDTQYF. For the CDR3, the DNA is TGTGCCATCAGTGGGGCTAGCGGGAGACTTCTTTCTAGCACAGATACGCAGTATTTT.

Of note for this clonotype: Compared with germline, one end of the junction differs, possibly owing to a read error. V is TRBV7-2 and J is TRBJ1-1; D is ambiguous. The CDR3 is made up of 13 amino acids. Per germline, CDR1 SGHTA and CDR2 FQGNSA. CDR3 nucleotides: TGTGCCAGCACCGAAGGCATGAGCACTGAGGCTTTCTTT. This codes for CASTEGMSTEAFF.

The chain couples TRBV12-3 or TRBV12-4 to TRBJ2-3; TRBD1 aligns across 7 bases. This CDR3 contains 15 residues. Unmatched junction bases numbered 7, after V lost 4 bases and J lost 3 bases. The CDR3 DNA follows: TGTGCCAGCAGTTCAACCGACAGGGAAACAGATACGCAGTATTTT. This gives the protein CASSSTDRETDTQYF.

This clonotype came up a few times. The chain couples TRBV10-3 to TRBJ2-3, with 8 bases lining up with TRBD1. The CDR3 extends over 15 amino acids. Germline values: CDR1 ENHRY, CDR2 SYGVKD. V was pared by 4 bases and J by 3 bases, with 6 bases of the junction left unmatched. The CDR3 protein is CAISGGQGRTDTQYF. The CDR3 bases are TGTGCCATCAGTGGCGGACAGGGAAGAACAGATACGCAGTATTTT.

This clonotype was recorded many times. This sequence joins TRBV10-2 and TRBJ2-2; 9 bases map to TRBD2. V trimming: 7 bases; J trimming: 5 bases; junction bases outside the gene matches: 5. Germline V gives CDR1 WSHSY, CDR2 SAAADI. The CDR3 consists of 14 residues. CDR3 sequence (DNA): TGCGCCAGCAAGGGACTAGCTGCGACCGGGGAGCTGTTTTTT. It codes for CASKGLAATGELFF.

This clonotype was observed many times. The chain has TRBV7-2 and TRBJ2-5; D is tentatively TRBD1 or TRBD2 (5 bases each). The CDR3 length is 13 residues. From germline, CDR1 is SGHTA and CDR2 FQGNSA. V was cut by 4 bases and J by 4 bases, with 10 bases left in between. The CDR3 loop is CASSWDGLETQYF. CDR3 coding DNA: TGTGCCAGCAGCTGGGACGGCCTAGAGACCCAGTACTTC.

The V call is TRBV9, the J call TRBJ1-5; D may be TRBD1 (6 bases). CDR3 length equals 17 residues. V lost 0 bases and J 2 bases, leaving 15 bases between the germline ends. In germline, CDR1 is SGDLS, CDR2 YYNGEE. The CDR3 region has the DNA TGTGCCAGCAGCGTAGGGCGGGGAGGACAGTGCAATCAGCCCCAGCATTTT. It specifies CASSVGRGGQCNQPQHF.

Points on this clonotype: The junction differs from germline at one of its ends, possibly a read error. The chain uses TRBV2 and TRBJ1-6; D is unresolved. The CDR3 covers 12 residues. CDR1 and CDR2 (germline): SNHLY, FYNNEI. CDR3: CASSQLNSPFHF. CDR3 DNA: TGTGCCAGCAGCCAATTAAACTCACCCTTCCACTTT.

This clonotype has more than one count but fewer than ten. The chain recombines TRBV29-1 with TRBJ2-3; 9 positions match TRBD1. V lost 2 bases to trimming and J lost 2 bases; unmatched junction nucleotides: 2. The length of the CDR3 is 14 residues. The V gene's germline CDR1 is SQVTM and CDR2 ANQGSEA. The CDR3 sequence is CSVETGGHTDTQYF. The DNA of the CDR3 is TGCAGCGTTGAAACAGGGGGCCACACAGATACGCAGTATTTT.